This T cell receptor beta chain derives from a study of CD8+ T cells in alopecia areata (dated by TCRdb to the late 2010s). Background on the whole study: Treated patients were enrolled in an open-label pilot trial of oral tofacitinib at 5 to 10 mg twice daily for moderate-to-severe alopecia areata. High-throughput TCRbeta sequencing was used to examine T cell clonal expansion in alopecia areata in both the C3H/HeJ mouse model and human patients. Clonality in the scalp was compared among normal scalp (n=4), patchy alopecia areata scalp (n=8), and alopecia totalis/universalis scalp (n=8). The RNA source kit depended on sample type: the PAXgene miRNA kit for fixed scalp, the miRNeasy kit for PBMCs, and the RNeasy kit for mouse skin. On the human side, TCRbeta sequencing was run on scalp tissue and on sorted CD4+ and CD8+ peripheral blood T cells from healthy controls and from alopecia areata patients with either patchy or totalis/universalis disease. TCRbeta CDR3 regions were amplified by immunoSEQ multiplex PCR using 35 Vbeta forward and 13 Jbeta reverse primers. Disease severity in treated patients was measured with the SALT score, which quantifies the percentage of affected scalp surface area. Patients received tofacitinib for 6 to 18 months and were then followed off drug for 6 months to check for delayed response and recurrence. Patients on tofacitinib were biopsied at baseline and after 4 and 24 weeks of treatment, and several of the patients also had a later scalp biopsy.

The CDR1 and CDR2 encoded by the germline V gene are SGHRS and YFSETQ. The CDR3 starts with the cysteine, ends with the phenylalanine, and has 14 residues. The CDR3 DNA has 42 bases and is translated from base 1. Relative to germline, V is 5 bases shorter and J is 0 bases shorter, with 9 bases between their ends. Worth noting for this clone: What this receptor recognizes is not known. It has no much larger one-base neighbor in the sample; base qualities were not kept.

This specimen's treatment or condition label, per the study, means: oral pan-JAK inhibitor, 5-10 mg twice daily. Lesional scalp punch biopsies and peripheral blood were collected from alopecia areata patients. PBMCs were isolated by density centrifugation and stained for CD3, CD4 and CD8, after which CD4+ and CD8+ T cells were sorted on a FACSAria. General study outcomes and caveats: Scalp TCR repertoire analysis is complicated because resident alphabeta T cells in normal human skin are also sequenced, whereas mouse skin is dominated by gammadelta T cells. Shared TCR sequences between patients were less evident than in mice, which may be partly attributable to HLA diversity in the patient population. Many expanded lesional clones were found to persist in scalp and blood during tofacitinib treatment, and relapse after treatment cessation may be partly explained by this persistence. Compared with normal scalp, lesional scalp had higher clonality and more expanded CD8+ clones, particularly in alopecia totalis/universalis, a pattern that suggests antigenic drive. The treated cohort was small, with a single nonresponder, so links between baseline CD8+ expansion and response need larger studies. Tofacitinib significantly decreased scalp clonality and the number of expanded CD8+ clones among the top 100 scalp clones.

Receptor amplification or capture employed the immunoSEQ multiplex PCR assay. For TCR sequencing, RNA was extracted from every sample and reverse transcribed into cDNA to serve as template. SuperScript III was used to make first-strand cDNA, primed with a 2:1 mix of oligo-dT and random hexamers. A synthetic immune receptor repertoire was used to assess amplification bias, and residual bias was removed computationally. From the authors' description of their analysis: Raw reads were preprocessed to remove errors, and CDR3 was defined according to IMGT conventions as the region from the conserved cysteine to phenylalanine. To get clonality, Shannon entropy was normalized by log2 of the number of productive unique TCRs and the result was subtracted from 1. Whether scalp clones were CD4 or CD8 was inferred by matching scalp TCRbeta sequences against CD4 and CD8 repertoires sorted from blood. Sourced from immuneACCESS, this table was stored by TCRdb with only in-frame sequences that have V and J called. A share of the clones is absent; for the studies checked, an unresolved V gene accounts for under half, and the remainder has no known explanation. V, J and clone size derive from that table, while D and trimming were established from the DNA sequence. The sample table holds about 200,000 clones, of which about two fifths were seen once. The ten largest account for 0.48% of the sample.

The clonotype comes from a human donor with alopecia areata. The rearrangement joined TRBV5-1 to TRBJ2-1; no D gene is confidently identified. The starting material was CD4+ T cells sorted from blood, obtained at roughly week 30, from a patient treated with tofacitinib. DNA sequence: TGCGCCAGCAGTAAACAGAGCTCCTACAATGAGCAGTTCTTC. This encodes CASSKQSSYNEQFF. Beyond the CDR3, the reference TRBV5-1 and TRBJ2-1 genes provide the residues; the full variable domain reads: KAGVTQTPRYLIKTRGQQVTLSCSPISGHRSVSWYQQTPGQGLQFLFEYFSETQRNKGNFPGRFSGRQFSNSRSEMNVSTLELGDSALYLCASSKQSSYNEQFFGPGTRLTVL.